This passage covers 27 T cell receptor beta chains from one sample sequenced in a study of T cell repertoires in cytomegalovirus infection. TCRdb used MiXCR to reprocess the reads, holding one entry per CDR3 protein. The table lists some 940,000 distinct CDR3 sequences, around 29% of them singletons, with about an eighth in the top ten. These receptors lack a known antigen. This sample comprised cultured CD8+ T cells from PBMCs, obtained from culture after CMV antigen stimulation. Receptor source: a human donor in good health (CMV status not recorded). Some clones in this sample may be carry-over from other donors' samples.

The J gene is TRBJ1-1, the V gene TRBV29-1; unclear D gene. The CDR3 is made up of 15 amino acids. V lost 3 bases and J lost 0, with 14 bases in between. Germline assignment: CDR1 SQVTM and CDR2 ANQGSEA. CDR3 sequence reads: CSVDPRGVLNTEAFF. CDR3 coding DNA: TGCAGCGTTGATCCTCGAGGTGTTCTGAACACTGAAGCTTTCTTT.

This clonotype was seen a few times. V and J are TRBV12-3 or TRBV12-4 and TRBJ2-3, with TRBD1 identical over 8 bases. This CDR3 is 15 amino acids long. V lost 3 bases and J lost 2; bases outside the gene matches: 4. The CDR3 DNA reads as TGTGCCAGCAGTTTCAGGGGGCGAATCACAGATACGCAGTATTTT. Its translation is CASSFRGRITDTQYF.

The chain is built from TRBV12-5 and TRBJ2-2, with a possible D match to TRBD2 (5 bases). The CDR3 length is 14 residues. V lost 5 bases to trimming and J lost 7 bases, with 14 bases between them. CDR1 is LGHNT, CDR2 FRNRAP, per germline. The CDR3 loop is CASGPTSFGGELFF. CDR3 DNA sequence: TGTGCTAGTGGTCCCACTAGTTTTGGCGGGGAGCTGTTTTTT.

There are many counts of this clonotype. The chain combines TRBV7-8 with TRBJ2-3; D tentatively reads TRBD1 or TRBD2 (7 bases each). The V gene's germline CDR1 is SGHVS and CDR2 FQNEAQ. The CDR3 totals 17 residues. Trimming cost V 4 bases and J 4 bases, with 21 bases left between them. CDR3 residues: CASSYPRTGEGPDTQYF. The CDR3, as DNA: TGTGCCAGCAGCTATCCTAGAACAGGGGAGGGCCCAGATACGCAGTATTTT.

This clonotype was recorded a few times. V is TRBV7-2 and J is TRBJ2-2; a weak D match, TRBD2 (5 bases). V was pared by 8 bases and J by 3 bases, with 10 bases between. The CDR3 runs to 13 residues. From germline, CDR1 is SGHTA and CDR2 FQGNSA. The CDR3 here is CASWGVDTGELFF. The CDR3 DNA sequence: TGTGCCAGCTGGGGAGTCGACACCGGGGAGCTGTTTTTT.

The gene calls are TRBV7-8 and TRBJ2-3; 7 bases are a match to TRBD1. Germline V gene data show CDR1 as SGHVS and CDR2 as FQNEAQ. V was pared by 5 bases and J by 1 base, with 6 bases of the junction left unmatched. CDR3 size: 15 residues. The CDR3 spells CASSIRQGRTDTQYF. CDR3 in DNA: TGTGCCAGCAGCATCAGACAGGGTCGCACAGATACGCAGTATTTT.

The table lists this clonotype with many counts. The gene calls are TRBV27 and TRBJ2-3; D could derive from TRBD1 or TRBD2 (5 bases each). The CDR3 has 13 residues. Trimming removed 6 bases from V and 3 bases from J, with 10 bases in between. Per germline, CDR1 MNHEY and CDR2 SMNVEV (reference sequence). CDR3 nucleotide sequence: TGTGCCAGCAGCTCCTGGGGGACAGATACGCAGTATTTT. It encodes CASSSWGTDTQYF.

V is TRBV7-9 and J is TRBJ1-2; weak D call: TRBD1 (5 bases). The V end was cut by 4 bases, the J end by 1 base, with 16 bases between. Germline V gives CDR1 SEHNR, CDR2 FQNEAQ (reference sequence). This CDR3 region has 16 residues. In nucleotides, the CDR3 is TGTGCCAGCAGCTCCCCGGACACAAAAATTAACTATGGCTACACCTTC. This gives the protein CASSSPDTKINYGYTF.

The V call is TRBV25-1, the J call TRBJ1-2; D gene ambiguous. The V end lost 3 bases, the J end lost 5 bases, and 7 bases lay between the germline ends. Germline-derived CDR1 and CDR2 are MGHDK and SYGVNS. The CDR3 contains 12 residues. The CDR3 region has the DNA TGTGCCAGCAGTGAGGGGAGTTATGGCTACACCTTC. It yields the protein CASSEGSYGYTF.

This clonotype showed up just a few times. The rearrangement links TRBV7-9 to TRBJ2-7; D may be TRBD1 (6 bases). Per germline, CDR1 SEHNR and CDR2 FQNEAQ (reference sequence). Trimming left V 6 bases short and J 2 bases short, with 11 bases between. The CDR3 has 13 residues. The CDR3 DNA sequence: TGTGCCAGCAGGGGACAATCGGCCTACGAGCAGTACTTC. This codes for CASRGQSAYEQYF.

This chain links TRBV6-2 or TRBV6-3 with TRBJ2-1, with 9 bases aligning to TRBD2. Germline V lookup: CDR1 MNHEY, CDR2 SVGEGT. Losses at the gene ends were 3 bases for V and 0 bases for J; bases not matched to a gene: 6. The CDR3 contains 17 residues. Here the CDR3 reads CASSYLTSGSSYNEQFF. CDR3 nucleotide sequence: TGTGCCAGCAGTTATCTGACTAGCGGCAGCTCCTACAATGAGCAGTTCTTC.

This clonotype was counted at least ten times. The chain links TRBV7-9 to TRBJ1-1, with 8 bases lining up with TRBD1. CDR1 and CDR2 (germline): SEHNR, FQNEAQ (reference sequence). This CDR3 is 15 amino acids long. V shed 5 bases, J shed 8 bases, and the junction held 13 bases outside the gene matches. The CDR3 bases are TGTGCCAGCAGCCTAGTGGTTGGACAGGGATTCGAAGCTTTCTTT. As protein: CASSLVVGQGFEAFF.

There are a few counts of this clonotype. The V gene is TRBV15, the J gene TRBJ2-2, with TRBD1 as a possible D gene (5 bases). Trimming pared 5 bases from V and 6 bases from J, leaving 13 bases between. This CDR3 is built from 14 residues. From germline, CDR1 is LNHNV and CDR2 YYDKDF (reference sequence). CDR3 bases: TGTGCCACCAGCCCGGAAAGGGGCGCCGGGGAGCTGTTTTTT. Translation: CATSPERGAGELFF.

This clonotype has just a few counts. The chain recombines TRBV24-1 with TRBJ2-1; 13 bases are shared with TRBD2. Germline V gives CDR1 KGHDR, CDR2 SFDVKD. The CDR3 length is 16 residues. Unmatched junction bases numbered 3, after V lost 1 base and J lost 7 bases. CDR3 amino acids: CATSDLAGLAGNEQFF. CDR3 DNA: TGTGCCACCAGTGATTTAGCGGGACTAGCGGGGAATGAGCAGTTCTTC.

The CDR3 reads CSALGTPITGELFF. The CDR3 DNA follows: TGCAGTGCCCTCGGAACGCCTATCACCGGGGAGCTGTTTTTT. The chain carries TRBV20-1 and TRBJ2-2; D is uncertain. Germline CDR1 and CDR2: DFQATT and SNEGSKA (reference sequence). Trimming took off 6 bases at V and 4 bases at J, with 15 bases between the two ends. The CDR3 length is 14 residues.

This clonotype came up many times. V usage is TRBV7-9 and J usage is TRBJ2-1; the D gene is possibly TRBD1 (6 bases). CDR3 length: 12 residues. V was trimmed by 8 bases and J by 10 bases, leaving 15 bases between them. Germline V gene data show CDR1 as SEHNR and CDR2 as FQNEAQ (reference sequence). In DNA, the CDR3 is TGTGCCAGCGCCACCAGGGGATTCGAGCAGTTCTTC. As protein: CASATRGFEQFF.

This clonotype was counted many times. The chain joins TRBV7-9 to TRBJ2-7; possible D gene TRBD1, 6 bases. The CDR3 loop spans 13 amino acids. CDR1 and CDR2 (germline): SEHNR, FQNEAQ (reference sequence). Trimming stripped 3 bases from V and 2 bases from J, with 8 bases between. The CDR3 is CASSFGTPYEQYF. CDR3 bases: TGTGCCAGCAGCTTCGGGACACCCTACGAGCAGTACTTC. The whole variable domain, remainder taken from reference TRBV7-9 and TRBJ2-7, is DTGVSQNPRHKITKRGQNVTFRCDPISEHNRLYWYRQTLGQGPEFLTYFQNEAQLEKSRLLSDRFSAERPKGSFSTLEIQRTEQGDSAMYLCASSFGTPYEQYFGPGTRLTVT.

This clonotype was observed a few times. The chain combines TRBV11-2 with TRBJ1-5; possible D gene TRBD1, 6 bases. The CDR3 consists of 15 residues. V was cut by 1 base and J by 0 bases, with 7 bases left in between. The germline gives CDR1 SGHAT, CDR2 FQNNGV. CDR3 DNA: TGTGCCAGCAGCTTAGCCAGGGGTAGCAATCAGCCCCAGCATTTT. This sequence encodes CASSLARGSNQPQHF.

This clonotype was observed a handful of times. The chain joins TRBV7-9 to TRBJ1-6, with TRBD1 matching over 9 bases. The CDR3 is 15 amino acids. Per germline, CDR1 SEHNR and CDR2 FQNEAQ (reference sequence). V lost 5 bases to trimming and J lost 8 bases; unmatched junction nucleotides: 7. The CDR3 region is CASSPQGQGHSPLHF. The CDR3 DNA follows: TGTGCCAGCAGCCCGCAGGGACAGGGACATTCACCCCTCCACTTT.

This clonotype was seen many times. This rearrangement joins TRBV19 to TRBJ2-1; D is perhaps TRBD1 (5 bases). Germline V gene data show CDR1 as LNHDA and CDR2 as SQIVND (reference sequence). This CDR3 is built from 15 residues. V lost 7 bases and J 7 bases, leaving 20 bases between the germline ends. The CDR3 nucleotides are TGTGCCAGTACTAAGGGGCCCATCCTGCGAAATGAGCAGTTCTTC. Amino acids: CASTKGPILRNEQFF.

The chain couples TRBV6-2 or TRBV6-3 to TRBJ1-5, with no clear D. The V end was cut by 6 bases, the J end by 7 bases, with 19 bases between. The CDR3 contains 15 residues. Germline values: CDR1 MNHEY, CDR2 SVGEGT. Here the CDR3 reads CASSSEWVDGQPQHF. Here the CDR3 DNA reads TGTGCCAGCAGCTCCGAGTGGGTTGATGGGCAGCCCCAGCATTTT.

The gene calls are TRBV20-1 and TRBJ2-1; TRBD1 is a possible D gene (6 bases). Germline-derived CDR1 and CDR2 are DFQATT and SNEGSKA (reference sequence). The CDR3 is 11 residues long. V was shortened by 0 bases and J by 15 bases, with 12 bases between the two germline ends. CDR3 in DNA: TGCAGTGCTAGAGACCCAGGGGTTCTGTTCTTC. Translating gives CSARDPGVLFF.

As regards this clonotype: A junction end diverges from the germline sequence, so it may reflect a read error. CDR3 in DNA: TGTGCCAGCAGCCAAGACAGGGACCTTCCCTCTAGGGCCAACGTCCTGACTTTC. Its translation: CASSQDRDLPSRANVLTF. The V gene is TRBV4-2, the J gene TRBJ2-6; tentatively, D is TRBD1 or TRBD2 (5 bases each). Germline loops: CDR1 LGHNA, CDR2 YNFKEQ. CDR3 length: 18 amino acids.

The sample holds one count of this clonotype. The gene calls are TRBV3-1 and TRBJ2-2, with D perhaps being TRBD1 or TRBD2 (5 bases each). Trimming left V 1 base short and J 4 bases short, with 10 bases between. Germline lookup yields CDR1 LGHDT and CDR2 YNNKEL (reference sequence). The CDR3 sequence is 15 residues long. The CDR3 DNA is TGTGCCAGCAGCCAAGTGGGACGGGGCACCGGGGAGCTGTTTTTT. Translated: CASSQVGRGTGELFF.

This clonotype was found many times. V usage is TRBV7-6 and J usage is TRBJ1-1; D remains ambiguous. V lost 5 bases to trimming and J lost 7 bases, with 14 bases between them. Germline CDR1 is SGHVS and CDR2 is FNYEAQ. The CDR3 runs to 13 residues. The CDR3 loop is CASSGRIGDEAFF. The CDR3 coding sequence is TGTGCCAGCAGCGGAAGGATAGGAGATGAAGCTTTCTTT. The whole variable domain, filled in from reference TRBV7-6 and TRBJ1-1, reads GAGVSQSPRYKVTKRGQDVALRCDPISGHVSLYWYRQALGQGPEFLTYFNYEAQQDKSGLPNDRFSAERPEGSISTLTIQRTEQRDSAMYRCASSGRIGDEAFFGQGTRLTVV.

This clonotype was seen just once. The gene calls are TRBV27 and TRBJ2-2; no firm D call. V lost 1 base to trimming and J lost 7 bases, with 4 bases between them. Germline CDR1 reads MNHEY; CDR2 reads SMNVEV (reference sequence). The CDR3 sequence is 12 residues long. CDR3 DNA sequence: TGTGCCAGCAGTTTATGGGGCGGGGAGCTGTTTTTT. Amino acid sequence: CASSLWGGELFF.

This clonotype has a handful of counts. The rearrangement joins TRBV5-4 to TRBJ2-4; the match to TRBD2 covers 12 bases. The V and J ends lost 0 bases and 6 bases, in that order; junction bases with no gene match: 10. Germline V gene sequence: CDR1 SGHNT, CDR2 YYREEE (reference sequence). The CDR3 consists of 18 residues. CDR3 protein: CASSLVLAGGPGSNIQYF. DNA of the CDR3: TGTGCCAGCAGCTTGGTCCTAGCGGGGGGGCCGGGATCAAACATTCAGTACTTC.